Presented here are 23 T cell receptor beta chains from one specimen sequenced in a study of regulatory T cells in long-lasting Graves disease (dated by TCRdb to the early 2020s). Libraries were constructed by multiplex PCR. The sequencer was an Illumina HiSeq 4000. To build TCR beta libraries, CDR3 regions were amplified by Arm-PCR using iRepertoire HTBI primers. TCRdb reworked the public reads: Q25 trimming with fastp, MiXCR clone assembly, productive beta chains retained. Merged by CDR3 protein, the rows form single entries marked with the most common genes and DNA. The sample contains a few hundred thousand distinct CDR3 sequences, around a quarter of them found a single time. In total, the top ten clones hold approximately 25% of the sample. The time point label for this specimen denotes: persistent/refractory GD, antithyroid drugs over 5 years with positive TRAb. For both TCR sequencing and RNA sequencing, RNA was extracted from PBMCs in TRIzol.

The sample here was peripheral blood mononuclear cells (PBMCs), taken when the disease was refractory, from a patient treated with antithyroid drugs. These receptors were collected from a female donor with Graves disease.

The J gene is TRBJ1-2, the V gene TRBV2; no definite D call. The germline V gene encodes CDR1 SNHLY and CDR2 FYNNEI. Trimming shortened V by 6 bases and J by 6 bases, and 23 bases separated the two germline ends. CDR3 length: 16 residues. The CDR3 sequence: CASSAGDGRLKDGYTF. CDR3 nucleotide sequence: TGTGCCAGCAGCGCGGGAGATGGGCGACTTAAAGATGGCTACACCTTC.

The chain joins TRBV29-1 to TRBJ2-6; D ambiguous. The CDR3 loop spans 12 amino acids. The V end lost 4 bases, the J end lost 10 bases, and 11 bases lay between the germline ends. CDR1 and CDR2 (germline): SQVTM, ANQGSEA. In nucleotides, the CDR3 is TGCAGCGTTGTCGGCCAGACAAACGTCCTGACTTTC. It encodes CSVVGQTNVLTF.

This clonotype was seen only a few times. The chain couples TRBV2 to TRBJ1-3; a possible D gene is TRBD1 (6 bases). Per the germline V gene, CDR1 is SNHLY and CDR2 is FYNNEI. V lost 1 base and J lost 13, with 14 bases in between. The CDR3 is made up of 13 amino acids. The CDR3 region has the DNA TGTGCCAGCAGTGAAGTGGGGACACTCCGAATATATTTT. Translating gives CASSEVGTLRIYF.

The rearrangement joins TRBV7-9 to TRBJ1-4, with D perhaps matching TRBD1 (6 bases). From germline, CDR1 is SEHNR and CDR2 FQNEAQ (reference sequence). Trimming took off 5 bases at V and 8 bases at J, with 18 bases between the two ends. This CDR3 is 15 amino acids long. The CDR3 region is CASSPPAGAKEKLFF. CDR3 coding DNA: TGTGCCAGCAGCCCGCCCGCGGGGGCGAAGGAAAAACTGTTTTTT.

A word on this clonotype: A read error is possible here, since a much larger clone lies one base away. The J gene is TRBJ1-1, the V gene TRBV28; D unclear. This CDR3 has 14 residues. The germline V gene has CDR1 MDHEN and CDR2 SYDVKM. The CDR3 is CASSDQGWITGAFF. The CDR3 DNA is TGTGCCAGCAGTGACCAAGGTTGGATTACTGGAGCTTTCTTT. Filled out from reference TRBV28 and TRBJ1-1, the complete variable domain reads DVKVTQSSRYLVKRTGEKVFLECVQDMDHENMFWYRQDPGLGLRLIYFSYDVKMKEKGDIPEGYSVSREKKERFSLILESASTNQTSMYLCASSDQGWITGAFFGQGTRLTVV.

There are a few counts of this clonotype. V is TRBV28 and J is TRBJ2-6; D gene unclear. The CDR3 runs 16 residues. Germline assignment: CDR1 MDHEN and CDR2 SYDVKM. V lost 7 bases to trimming and J lost 0 bases, with 13 bases between them. DNA of the CDR3: TGTGCCAGCAAGGTTCAGGAACGCTCTGGGGCCAACGTCCTGACTTTC. Residues: CASKVQERSGANVLTF.

This clonotype was seen only a few times. The chain has TRBV28 and TRBJ2-2; D is unresolved. Germline assignment: CDR1 MDHEN and CDR2 SYDVKM. The CDR3 spans 12 residues. Between the trimmed V and J ends, which lost 2 bases and 7 bases, there was a span of 5 bases. CDR3 amino acids: CASSLTNGELFF. DNA of the CDR3: TGTGCCAGCAGTTTAACAAACGGGGAGCTGTTTTTT.

This clonotype occurred a few times. The genes are TRBV5-1 and TRBJ1-1; D gene uncertain. This CDR3 has 16 residues. CDR1 and CDR2 (germline): SGHRS, YFSETQ. V lost 5 bases and J lost 1, with 18 bases in between. Here the CDR3 reads CASSTYRSLRNTEAFF. CDR3 nucleotides: TGCGCCAGCAGTACCTACCGTTCGTTGCGGAACACTGAAGCTTTCTTT.

The table lists this clonotype with many counts. CDR3 residues: CASSSGGASYEQYF. The CDR3 DNA is TGTGCCAGCAGTTCTGGGGGCGCTTCCTACGAGCAGTACTTC. The rearrangement links TRBV6-2 or TRBV6-3 to TRBJ2-7; possibly TRBD1 for D (6 bases). The CDR3 is 14 residues long. V dropped 4 bases and J dropped 1 base, with 11 bases sitting between them. Germline V gene sequence: CDR1 MNHEY, CDR2 SVGEGT.

This clonotype was seen a handful of times. V is TRBV29-1 and J is TRBJ1-2; D is undetermined. Trimming removed 2 bases from V and 2 bases from J, with 9 bases in between. This CDR3 has 13 amino acids. Per the germline V gene, CDR1 is SQVTM and CDR2 is ANQGSEA. CDR3 sequence reads: CSVETARNYGYTF. CDR3 in DNA: TGCAGCGTTGAAACCGCCAGAAACTATGGCTACACCTTC.

As concerns this clonotype: Sequence at one end of the junction differs from germline and may be a read error. The genes are TRBV6-2 or TRBV6-3 and TRBJ2-4; 8 bases agree with TRBD1. Germline V CDR1 and CDR2: MNHEY, SVGEGT. The CDR3 extends over 17 amino acids. The CDR3 reads CATRPKPGQGAQNIQYF. The CDR3 DNA is TGTGCCACCCGACCCAAGCCCGGACAGGGAGCCCAAAACATTCAGTACTTC.

This clonotype showed up many times. The chain recombines TRBV28 with TRBJ2-5; 13 nucleotides match TRBD2. The trim removed 4 bases at V and 4 bases at J, leaving 9 bases unmatched. The CDR3 is 17 amino acids. Germline V gives CDR1 MDHEN, CDR2 SYDVKM. CDR3 in DNA: TGTGCCAGCAGTTCGCAAAGACTAGCGGGAGGTAGAGAGACCCAGTACTTC. This gives the protein CASSSQRLAGGRETQYF.

As regards this clonotype: A single base separates this from a much larger clone, so it may be a read error. The rearrangement uses TRBV28 and TRBJ1-5; D is undetermined. The CDR3 covers 13 residues. Germline V lookup: CDR1 MDHEN, CDR2 SYDVKM. CDR3 region: CASSLVVNRPQHF. The CDR3 coding sequence is TGTGCCAGCAGTTTAGTGGTCAATCGGCCCCAGCATTTT. Filled out from reference TRBV28 and TRBJ1-5, the complete variable domain reads DVKVTQSSRYLVKRTGEKVFLECVQDMDHENMFWYRQDPGLGLRLIYFSYDVKMKEKGDIPEGYSVSREKKERFSLILESASTNQTSMYLCASSLVVNRPQHFGDGTRLSIL.

This chain uses TRBV29-1 with TRBJ1-4, with D possibly matching TRBD1 (5 bases). The ends were cut back, 5 bases at V and 10 bases at J, with 14 bases in the middle. The CDR3 length is 12 residues. Germline CDR1 reads SQVTM; CDR2 reads ANQGSEA. CDR3 coding DNA: TGCAGCGTTCTTCCCGACGGGGGAAAACTGTTTTTT. It specifies CSVLPDGGKLFF.

Many counts were recorded for this clonotype. The CDR3 coding sequence is TGTGCCAGCTCACCGACAGTAATGAACACTGAAGCTTTCTTT. Translation gives CASSPTVMNTEAFF. The chain has TRBV18 and TRBJ1-1; a weak D match, TRBD1 (5 bases). The ends were cut back, 3 bases at V and 0 bases at J, with 8 bases in the middle. CDR3 length: 14 residues. Per germline, CDR1 KGHSH and CDR2 LQKENI.

V and J are TRBV28 and TRBJ1-1; weak D call: TRBD1 (6 bases). The CDR3 is 16 residues long. The V gene's germline CDR1 is MDHEN and CDR2 SYDVKM. V was trimmed by 8 bases and J by 3 bases, leaving 22 bases between them. As DNA, the CDR3 is TGTGCCAGCCGGACTCCCCGGCGCGCAGGGGACACTGAAGCTTTCTTT. Translated: CASRTPRRAGDTEAFF.

CDR3 region: CASSPDRENTEAFF. The CDR3 region has the DNA TGTGCCAGCAGTCCAGACAGGGAGAACACTGAAGCTTTCTTT. V gene TRBV6-1 combines with J gene TRBJ1-1; TRBD1 aligns across 7 bases. Germline lookup yields CDR1 MNHNS and CDR2 SASEGT. Losses at the gene ends were 5 bases for V and 1 base for J; bases not matched to a gene: 4. This CDR3 comprises 14 residues.

The chain employs TRBV7-8 and TRBJ1-6, with 8 bases aligning to TRBD1. Germline CDR1 and CDR2: SGHVS and FQNEAQ. The CDR3 runs to 17 residues. V gave up 5 bases and J gave up 5 bases; unmatched junction bases: 11. CDR3 residues: CASSVDRGGSNNSPLHF. The CDR3 bases are TGTGCCAGCAGCGTTGACAGGGGAGGTAGTAATAATTCACCCCTCCACTTT.

This clonotype appeared many times. The CDR3 region has the DNA TGTGCCACCAGCAGATCAAGGGGATACGGTCAGCCCCAGCATTTT. This sequence encodes CATSRSRGYGQPQHF. The chain couples TRBV15 to TRBJ1-5; a weak D match, TRBD1 (5 bases). V lost 2 bases and J lost 6, with 14 bases in between. CDR1 is LNHNV, CDR2 YYDKDF, per germline (reference sequence). This CDR3 has 15 amino acids.

This clonotype turned up a few times. The chain carries TRBV2 and TRBJ2-2, with 7 bases aligning to TRBD2. The V and J ends lost 0 bases and 6 bases, in that order; junction bases with no gene match: 7. The CDR3 is made up of 16 amino acids. Germline values: CDR1 SNHLY, CDR2 FYNNEI. The CDR3 DNA sequence: TGTGCCAGCAGTGAAGCGGGAGCGGGAACTTCCGGGGAGCTGTTTTTT. Translating gives CASSEAGAGTSGELFF. Supplemented by reference TRBV2 and TRBJ2-2, the full variable domain reads EPEVTQTPSHQVTQMGQEVILRCVPISNHLYFYWYRQILGQKVEFLVSFYNNEISEKSEIFDDQFSVERPDGSNFTLKIRSTKLEDSAMYFCASSEAGAGTSGELFFGEGSRLTVL.

The CDR3 is CASGPTGRQETQYF. CDR3 DNA: TGTGCCAGCGGACCCACGGGGAGGCAAGAGACCCAGTACTTC. The chain links TRBV3-1 to TRBJ2-5, with D maybe TRBD2 (6 bases). Per germline, CDR1 LGHDT and CDR2 YNNKEL (reference sequence). CDR3 length: 14 residues. V was pared by 8 bases and J by 2 bases, with 15 bases between.

This sequence joins TRBV25-1 and TRBJ1-1; maybe TRBD1 (5 bases). Germline loops: CDR1 MGHDK, CDR2 SYGVNS. This CDR3 has 13 residues. The germline V and J ends were trimmed by 4 bases and 6 bases, with 12 bases remaining between them. The DNA of the CDR3 is TGTGCCAGCAGTGGGTGGGGGATTTCTGAAGCTTTCTTT. Translated, it gives CASSGWGISEAFF.

V is TRBV6-1 and J is TRBJ2-2; no clear D. Germline assignment: CDR1 MNHNS and CDR2 SASEGT. V lost 2 bases and J lost 1, with 14 bases in between. There are 17 residues in the CDR3. Here the CDR3 reads CASSESLVQLNTGELFF. Here the CDR3 DNA reads TGTGCCAGCAGTGAAAGCTTGGTACAGTTGAACACCGGGGAGCTGTTTTTT.